A single sample gave rise to the 4 T cell receptor beta chains below, sequenced in a study of blood T cell repertoires in COVID-19. Clones were sequenced by immunoSEQ multiplex PCR, and TCRdb holds only the in-frame ones, with some missing. The sample contains under 250,000 clones, 88% of which appear only once. The sample was PBMCs or T cells enriched from blood (not recorded which). The receptors stem from a woman aged 25 to 39 who had been exposed to COVID-19.

Concerning this clone itself: One end of the junction varies from germline; a read error may be responsible. The CDR3 nucleotides are TGCGCCAGCAGCTCGGACAGCTTGAACCCTGAAGCTTTCTTT. Its protein product is CASSSDSLNPEAFF. The genes are TRBV5-1 and TRBJ1-1; D might be TRBD1 (6 bases). The CDR3 covers 14 residues. The germline gives CDR1 SGHRS, CDR2 YFSETQ.

V and J are TRBV5-1 and TRBJ1-1, with D perhaps matching TRBD1 (6 bases). Trimming removed 6 bases from V and 1 base from J, with 10 bases in between. This CDR3 is 13 amino acids long. Germline-derived CDR1 and CDR2 are SGHRS and YFSETQ. The CDR3 here is CASTDRQNTEAFF. The CDR3 DNA follows: TGCGCCAGCACGGACAGACAGAACACTGAAGCTTTCTTT.

The gene calls are TRBV30 and TRBJ1-5; 9 bases are shared with TRBD1. Germline V gives CDR1 GTSNPN, CDR2 SVGIG (reference sequence). Losses at the gene ends were 3 bases for V and 7 bases for J; bases not matched to a gene: 7. The CDR3 covers 14 residues. The CDR3 sequence: CAWSGGQGPQPQHF. CDR3 in DNA: TGTGCCTGGAGCGGGGGACAGGGACCCCAGCCCCAGCATTTT.

V gene TRBV12-5 combines with J gene TRBJ1-4, with D maybe TRBD1 (5 bases). V lost 9 bases and J 3 bases, leaving 20 bases between the germline ends. This CDR3 contains 16 residues. Germline CDR1 is LGHNT and CDR2 is FRNRAP. CDR3 coding DNA: TGTGCTAGATCAGTGGACACCATCCCTTCTAATGAAAAACTGTTTTTT. This encodes CARSVDTIPSNEKLFF.